Listed below are T cell receptor beta chains from one sample, sequenced in a study of blood T cell repertoires in COVID-19. Repertoires were generated with immunoSEQ multiplex PCR, while TCRdb's copy carries only in-frame clones and drops some. The sample records some 700,000 clones, 70% to 90% being singletons. What was sequenced was peripheral blood. The receptor set was obtained from a woman between 18 and 30 years old with acute or convalescent COVID-19. Each CDR3 is given with its conserved first and last residue. The D gene is left open where the match is weak. Some rows mark clone size as missing; the rest say once, few, many or name a class of expanded clone.

TRBJ1-5 many NA TRBV30 CAWTASGEGHQPQHF TGTGCCTGGACCGCCTCGGGGGAAGGGCATCAGCCCCAGCATTTT
TRBJ1-1 NA NA TRBV5-1 CASSSSQHVTNTEAFF TGCGCCAGCAGCTCGTCACAACACGTCACGAACACTGAAGCTTTCTTT
TRBJ2-7 NA NA TRBV7-2 CASSFRAASYEQYF TGTGCCAGCAGCTTCAGGGCTGCGTCCTACGAGCAGTACTTC
TRBJ1-2 NA NA TRBV3-1/TRBV3-2 CASSLYDMGADYGYTF TGTGCCAGCAGCCTCTACGATATGGGGGCCGACTATGGCTACACCTTC
TRBJ1-2 NA TRBD1 TRBV9 CASSVELWDRDSGYTF TGTGCCAGCAGCGTAGAGTTGTGGGACAGGGATAGTGGCTACACCTTC
TRBJ1-1 once NA TRBV30 CAWSVPRQNTEAFF TGTGCCTGGAGTGTACCCAGACAGAACACTGAAGCTTTCTTT
TRBJ1-3 NA TRBD1 TRBV2 CASIPTGVVSGNTIYF TGTGCCAGCATTCCAACAGGGGTAGTCTCTGGAAACACCATATATTTT
TRBJ2-1 few NA TRBV29-1 CSVEDRQFF TGCAGCGTTGAAGATCGGCAGTTCTTC
TRBJ2-7 NA TRBD2 TRBV30 CAWSVRGTSSSYEQYF TGTGCCTGGAGTGTACGGGGGACTAGTAGTAGCTACGAGCAGTACTTC
TRBJ1-3 NA TRBD1 TRBV14 CASSQGDRISGNTIYF TGTGCCAGCAGCCAAGGGGACAGAATCTCTGGAAACACCATATATTTT
TRBJ1-1 NA NA TRBV11-2 CASSLVQGAGTEAFF TGTGCCAGCAGCTTAGTCCAGGGAGCGGGAACTGAAGCTTTCTTT
TRBJ1-1 NA NA TRBV9 CASSARPDRPNTEAFF TGTGCCAGCAGCGCCCGCCCCGACAGGCCGAACACTGAAGCTTTCTTT
TRBJ2-7 NA TRBD1 TRBV24-1 CATSDSSRTGAYEQYF TGTGCCACCAGTGATTCGTCTCGGACAGGGGCCTACGAGCAGTACTTC
TRBJ1-2 NA TRBD1 TRBV19 CASSSGDRYLTMSYTF TGTGCCAGTAGTTCCGGGGACAGGTACTTAACTATGAGCTACACCTTC
TRBJ1-1 NA NA TRBV15 CATSRFKYMNTEAFF TGTGCCACCAGCAGATTCAAGTACATGAACACTGAAGCTTTCTTT
TRBJ1-4 NA TRBD1 TRBV2 CASSDQGAYYEKLFF TGTGCCAGCAGTGATCAGGGGGCTTATTATGAAAAACTGTTTTTT
TRBJ1-2 NA TRBD1 TRBV28 CASSSQGLYGYTF TGTGCCAGCAGTTCACAGGGGCTCTATGGCTACACCTTC
TRBJ1-5 NA NA TRBV6-5 CASSRGVRSNQPQHF TGTGCCAGCAGTCGGGGGGTAAGGAGCAATCAGCCCCAGCATTTT
TRBJ2-2 once NA TRBV19 CASTPARSGELFF TGTGCCAGTACTCCCGCCCGGTCCGGGGAGCTGTTTTTT
TRBJ2-3 NA TRBD1 TRBV24-1 CATSALRKDRGTTDTQYF TGTGCCACCAGTGCCCTTAGAAAGGACAGGGGAACCACAGATACGCAGTATTTT
TRBJ2-1 few NA TRBV6-5 CASSYYPSDNGNEQFF TGTGCCAGCAGTTACTATCCTAGCGATAATGGCAATGAGCAGTTCTTC
TRBJ2-2 NA TRBD2 TRBV7-2 CASSLGLNTGELFF TGTGCCAGCAGTTTGGGACTAAACACCGGGGAGCTGTTTTTT
TRBJ2-3 NA NA TRBV6-4 CASSEGSGSTDTQYF TGTGCCAGCAGTGAGGGTAGCGGAAGCACAGATACGCAGTATTTT
TRBJ1-2 NA NA TRBV19 CASTERFAGDGYTF TGTGCCAGTACTGAAAGGTTTGCGGGGGATGGCTACACCTTC
TRBJ2-1 NA TRBD1 TRBV19 CATSLWLAEGQGRGEQFF TGTGCCACCTCCTTGTGGCTCGCCGAGGGACAGGGAAGGGGTGAGCAGTTCTTC
TRBJ1-1 NA TRBD1 TRBV5-6 CASSLGQGWEAFF TGTGCCAGCAGCCTAGGACAGGGTTGGGAAGCTTTCTTT
TRBJ1-1 NA NA TRBV6-5 CASSSAEGLGTEAFF TGTGCCAGCAGTTCCGCCGAGGGACTTGGGACTGAAGCTTTCTTT
TRBJ1-2 NA NA TRBV6-5 CASSYNGGGRHGYTF TGTGCCAGCAGTTACAATGGCGGGGGGCGTCATGGCTACACCTTC
TRBJ1-5 NA NA TRBV2 CASSPGGPQHF TGTGCCAGCAGCCCCGGGGGGCCCCAGCATTTT
TRBJ1-2 NA NA TRBV7-6 CASSLERGSGYTF TGTGCCAGCAGCTTAGAGCGGGGGAGTGGCTACACCTTC
TRBJ1-2 NA NA TRBV27 CASSSAGTLYGYTF TGTGCCAGCAGTTCAGCGGGGACACTCTATGGCTACACCTTC
TRBJ1-3 NA NA TRBV7-2 CASNLKGGYGNTIYF TGTGCCAGCAACCTGAAAGGAGGGTACGGAAACACCATATATTTT
TRBJ2-3 once NA TRBV21-1 CASSGAGGTTDTQYF TGTGCCAGCAGCGGTGCGGGGGGAACCACAGATACGCAGTATTTT
TRBJ2-7 NA TRBD1 TRBV18 CASSGGTGSPEQYF TGTGCCAGCTCAGGGGGGACAGGTTCCCCCGAGCAGTACTTC
TRBJ1-4 NA NA TRBV2 CASKNKVTIEKLFF TGTGCCAGCAAGAATAAAGTTACTATAGAAAAACTGTTTTTT
TRBJ2-1 NA TRBD1 TRBV18 CASSPGQGSYNEQFF TGTGCCAGCTCACCTGGACAGGGGTCCTACAATGAGCAGTTCTTC
TRBJ1-1 NA TRBD1 TRBV5-1 CASRWAGTGVAEAFF TGCGCCAGCAGATGGGCCGGGACAGGGGTCGCTGAAGCTTTCTTT